The rows below give T cell receptor beta chains drawn from one sample of a study of cytomegalovirus exposure and HLA in healthy donors. Using immunoSEQ multiplex PCR, the repertoire was profiled, and TCRdb retains in-frame clones only, with some absent. The sample lists 94,000 or so clones, around three quarters occurring once. Material for sequencing was PBMCs. The receptors were gathered from a man between 60 and 75 years old in good health and CMV-seronegative. Both conserved end residues are part of each CDR3.

j_gene | v_gene | CDR3aa
TRBJ1-4 | TRBV7-2 | CASSSQGQEKLFF
TRBJ2-5 | TRBV30 | CAWTGDFKETQYF
TRBJ1-5 | TRBV4-1 | CASSQDRGYQPQHF
TRBJ2-6 | TRBV28 | CASRSGGGSFGSGANVLTF
TRBJ2-7 | TRBV4-3 | CASSQSLLAGGRDEQYF
TRBJ2-1 | TRBV5-1 | CASSSGLARNNEQFF
TRBJ1-3 | TRBV6-1 | CASSENPGTPNTIYF
TRBJ2-2 | TRBV4-2 | CASSQVAGGVTGELFF
TRBJ1-1 | TRBV18 | CASSPPSLGTYTEAFF
TRBJ2-5 | TRBV25-1 | CASTPVLETQYF
TRBJ2-4 | TRBV5-6 | CASSSPLTGNIQYF
TRBJ1-2 | TRBV5-6 | CAMAGGGADGYTF
- | TRBV6-1 | CASSRTGRSYEQYF
TRBJ1-4 | TRBV29-1 | CSAGQTNEKLFF
TRBJ1-1 | TRBV12-2 | CASRLGLKGDTEAFF
TRBJ2-5 | TRBV6-5 | CASRRTSGYQETQYF
TRBJ2-1 | TRBV6-4 | CASSDPSTGYNEQFF
TRBJ1-1 | TRBV28 | CASSSGNTEAFF
TRBJ1-1 | TRBV18 | CASSPTLDRGNEAFF
TRBJ1-4 | TRBV4-3 | CASSHLPQTGTTTNEKLFF
TRBJ2-7 | TRBV15 | CATSRDIARTYEQYF
TRBJ1-5 | TRBV6-5 | CASHGAGGNQPQHF
TRBJ1-1 | TRBV7-9 | CASSLGRRGTEAFF